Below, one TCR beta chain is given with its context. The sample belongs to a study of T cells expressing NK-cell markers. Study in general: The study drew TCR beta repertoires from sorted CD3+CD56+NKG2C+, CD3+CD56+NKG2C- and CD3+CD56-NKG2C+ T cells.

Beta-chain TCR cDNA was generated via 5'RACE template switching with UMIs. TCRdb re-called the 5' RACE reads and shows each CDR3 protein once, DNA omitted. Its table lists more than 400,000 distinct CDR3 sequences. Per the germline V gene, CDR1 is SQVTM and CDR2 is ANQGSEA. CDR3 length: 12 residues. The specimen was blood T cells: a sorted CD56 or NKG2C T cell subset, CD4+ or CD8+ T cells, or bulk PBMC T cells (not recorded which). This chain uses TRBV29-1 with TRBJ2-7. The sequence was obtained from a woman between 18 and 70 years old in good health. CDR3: CSVEGLAYEQYF.